This passage covers 24 T cell receptor beta chains from one sample sequenced in a study of blood T cell repertoires in COVID-19. Libraries were prepared by immunoSEQ multiplex PCR; TCRdb keeps only in-frame clonotypes and omits some of them. In the table there are over 90,000 clones, about 78% of which are singletons. Material: peripheral blood. All receptors come from a man between 60 and 75 years old with active or convalescent COVID-19.

The rearrangement joins TRBV24-1 to TRBJ1-2, with TRBD1 as a possible D gene (6 bases). Germline CDR1 and CDR2: KGHDR and SFDVKD. Trimming stripped 5 bases from V and 2 bases from J, with 11 bases between. The CDR3 is 14 amino acids. CDR3 amino acids: CATSGGGSNYGYTF. The CDR3 DNA is TGTGCCACCAGTGGAGGGGGTTCAAACTATGGCTACACCTTC.

This chain uses TRBV27 with TRBJ2-7, with D possibly TRBD1 on 6 matching bases. Germline V lookup: CDR1 MNHEY, CDR2 SMNVEV (reference sequence). V lost 2 bases and J lost 5, with 13 bases in between. There are 14 residues in the CDR3. CDR3 sequence (DNA): TGTGCCAGCAGTTTAGGCCAGGGGAAACACGAGCAGTACTTC. Translating gives CASSLGQGKHEQYF.

V usage is TRBV5-1 and J usage is TRBJ2-1; perhaps TRBD1 as D (5 bases). Germline CDR1 SGHRS, CDR2 YFSETQ. The V end lost 2 bases, the J end lost 6 bases, and 21 bases lay between the germline ends. This CDR3 is built from 17 residues. In DNA, the CDR3 is TGCGCCAGCAGCTTTTTTCAGGGAACCCTTCTCGGCAATGAGCAGTTCTTC. Its protein product is CASSFFQGTLLGNEQFF.

This clone was found a few times. The CDR3 nucleotides read TGTGCCAGTAAGACGACTAGCGGACCCTACGAGCAGTACTTC. Its translation is CASKTTSGPYEQYF. The chain has TRBV19 and TRBJ2-7; 9 bases match TRBD2. Germline V lookup: CDR1 LNHDA, CDR2 SQIVND (reference sequence). The CDR3 extends over 14 amino acids. V was clipped by 7 bases and J by 2 bases; unmatched bases: 6.

The chain recombines TRBV2 with TRBJ2-6; the match to TRBD1 covers 8 bases. Germline-derived CDR1 and CDR2 are SNHLY and FYNNEI. V lost 4 bases to trimming and J lost 0 bases; unmatched junction nucleotides: 11. The CDR3 is 19 residues long. In DNA, the CDR3 is TGTGCCAGCAGTGGAGCCAGGGGGACAGGTTCCTCTGGGGCCAACGTCCTGACTTTC. This gives the protein CASSGARGTGSSGANVLTF.

The J gene is TRBJ1-2, the V gene TRBV10-1; D is undetermined. CDR1 and CDR2 from the germline V gene are WNHNN and SYGVQD (reference sequence). The CDR3 consists of 17 residues. V was cut by 9 bases and J by 0 bases, with 23 bases left in between. The CDR3 reads CARSNLPGTLTNYGYTF. CDR3 DNA sequence: TGCGCCAGAAGTAATTTGCCGGGAACGTTAACTAACTATGGCTACACCTTC.

The chain is built from TRBV2 and TRBJ2-1, with 13 nucleotides matching TRBD2. From germline, CDR1 is SNHLY and CDR2 FYNNEI. The V gene end was trimmed by 3 bases and the J gene end by 6 bases; junction bases not matched to a gene: 11. The CDR3 runs to 18 residues. CDR3 region: CASSDPGLAGPGGNEQFF. DNA for the CDR3: TGTGCCAGCAGTGACCCGGGACTAGCGGGACCGGGAGGCAATGAGCAGTTCTTC. Combining the CDR3 with reference TRBV2 and TRBJ2-1 gives the whole variable domain EPEVTQTPSHQVTQMGQEVILRCVPISNHLYFYWYRQILGQKVEFLVSFYNNEISEKSEIFDDQFSVERPDGSNFTLKIRSTKLEDSAMYFCASSDPGLAGPGGNEQFFGPGTRLTVL.

V gene TRBV5-8 combines with J gene TRBJ1-2, with D possibly matching TRBD1 (5 bases). This CDR3 contains 15 residues. Germline-derived CDR1 and CDR2 are SGHTS and YDEGEE. V was cut by 0 bases and J by 2 bases, with 11 bases left in between. The chain's CDR3 is CASSLGQRYNYGYTF. The CDR3 coding sequence is TGTGCCAGCAGCTTGGGACAGCGCTACAACTATGGCTACACCTTC.

The rearrangement links TRBV27 to TRBJ2-7; possibly TRBD2 for D (5 bases). The CDR3 is 13 residues long. The germline V and J ends were trimmed by 8 bases and 3 bases, with 14 bases remaining between them. Per germline, CDR1 MNHEY and CDR2 SMNVEV (reference sequence). Here the CDR3 DNA reads TGTGCCAGCCGCTGGACGGGAAACTACGAGCAGTACTTC. Amino acid sequence: CASRWTGNYEQYF.

The chain carries TRBV6-4 and TRBJ1-1; 7 bases line up with TRBD1. Germline V gene sequence: CDR1 MRHNA, CDR2 SNTAGT. With V trimmed by 5 bases and J by 1 base, 1 base remained unmatched. The CDR3 loop spans 13 amino acids. The CDR3 here is CASSRTGNTEAFF. The DNA of the CDR3 is TGTGCCAGCAGTCGGACAGGGAACACTGAAGCTTTCTTT.

V usage is TRBV3-1 (or the pseudogene TRBV3-2) and J usage is TRBJ1-4; D possibly corresponds to TRBD1 (6 bases). CDR3 length equals 13 residues. The V end was cut by 8 bases, the J end by 8 bases, with 15 bases between. Germline loops: CDR1 LGHDT, CDR2 YNNKEL (reference sequence). CDR3 bases: TGTGCCAGCTCACCAGGGGCGAAGGAAAAACTGTTTTTT. Protein sequence: CASSPGAKEKLFF.

This chain joins TRBV9 and TRBJ2-2; D is possibly TRBD1 (5 bases). In germline, CDR1 is SGDLS, CDR2 YYNGEE. This CDR3 region has 16 residues. Trimming stripped 0 bases from V and 4 bases from J, with 13 bases between. For the CDR3, the DNA is TGTGCCAGCAGCGTAGTATCAGGGTTTGGCACCGGGGAGCTGTTTTTT. Protein sequence: CASSVVSGFGTGELFF.

This clone was seen only once. The DNA for the CDR3 is TGTGCCAGCAGCCCCACGTTCGGACAGGGTAACAACGAGCAGTACTTC. Its protein is CASSPTFGQGNNEQYF. The gene calls are TRBV7-6 and TRBJ2-7; 8 bases match TRBD1. This CDR3 comprises 16 residues. Germline V gene data show CDR1 as SGHVS and CDR2 as FNYEAQ. With V trimmed by 5 bases and J by 5 bases, 14 bases remained unmatched.

The chain couples TRBV7-6 to TRBJ2-5, with 14 nucleotides matching TRBD2. The germline V gene encodes CDR1 SGHVS and CDR2 FNYEAQ. The CDR3 totals 17 residues. The V segment lost 5 bases and the J segment 2 bases; nucleotides outside the gene matches: 7. The CDR3 spells CASSLHGTSGGQETQYF. CDR3 DNA: TGTGCCAGCAGCCTACATGGGACTAGCGGGGGACAAGAGACCCAGTACTTC.

The chain carries TRBV2 and TRBJ2-6; D is ambiguous. The CDR3 loop spans 15 amino acids. V gave up 4 bases and J gave up 4 bases, with 11 bases separating them. CDR1 and CDR2 (germline): SNHLY, FYNNEI. CDR3 bases: TGTGCCAGCAGTGCTCTGGGCTCCGGGGCCAACGTCCTGACTTTC. Translated: CASSALGSGANVLTF.

The V call is TRBV30, the J call TRBJ2-1; 10 bases map to TRBD2. The germline V gene has CDR1 GTSNPN and CDR2 SVGIG (reference sequence). V trimming: 2 bases; J trimming: 8 bases; junction bases outside the gene matches: 3. The CDR3 has 13 amino acids. CDR3 nucleotides: TGTGCCTGGAGTCTAGCGGGGGTATATGAGCAGTTCTTC. Amino acids: CAWSLAGVYEQFF.

The CDR3 reads CASSPPLAGGRDTQYF. The CDR3 DNA sequence: TGTGCCAGCTCACCACCGTTAGCGGGAGGAAGAGATACGCAGTATTTT. This chain uses TRBV18 with TRBJ2-3; TRBD2 aligns across 10 bases. With V trimmed by 0 bases and J by 5 bases, 5 bases remained unmatched. Germline V gene lookup returns CDR1 KGHSH and CDR2 LQKENI. The CDR3 contains 16 residues.

This clone showed up just a few times. V and J are TRBV11-2 and TRBJ1-5; the D gene is possibly TRBD1 (5 bases). CDR1 and CDR2 (germline): SGHAT, FQNNGV. The ends were cut back, 5 bases at V and 6 bases at J, with 11 bases in the middle. This CDR3 has 13 amino acids. The CDR3 reads CASSLYGGQPQHF. For the CDR3, the DNA is TGTGCCAGCAGCCTTTACGGGGGTCAGCCCCAGCATTTT.

The V call is TRBV18, the J call TRBJ1-1, with no clear D. CDR1 and CDR2 (germline): KGHSH, LQKENI. This CDR3 is 14 amino acids long. V lost 0 bases to trimming and J lost 12 bases, with 17 bases between them. CDR3 protein: CASSPPSGERKTFF. The CDR3, as DNA: TGTGCCAGCTCACCACCGTCAGGTGAAAGAAAAACTTTCTTT.

The chain is built from TRBV18 and TRBJ2-5, with TRBD2 matching 11 bases. J lost 3 bases, V lost 0 bases, and 9 bases had no gene match. CDR1 KGHSH and CDR2 LQKENI come from the germline V gene. This CDR3 region has 18 residues. CDR3 bases: TGTGCCAGCTCACCACCGGCTAGCGGGAGGCCTCTTAAAGAGACCCAGTACTTC. Translation gives CASSPPASGRPLKETQYF.

V is TRBV11-2 and J is TRBJ1-2, with no clear D. V was shortened by 1 base and J by 8 bases, with 8 bases between the two germline ends. This CDR3 is 12 amino acids long. Germline V lookup: CDR1 SGHAT, CDR2 FQNNGV. The CDR3 protein is CASSLGAGGYTF. The CDR3 nucleotides read TGTGCCAGCAGCTTAGGAGCGGGGGGCTACACCTTC.

This clone has a single count. V and J are TRBV18 and TRBJ1-5; 7 bases align to TRBD1. Germline loops: CDR1 KGHSH, CDR2 LQKENI. This CDR3 spans 14 amino acids. Trimming removed 6 bases from V and 1 base from J; junction bases left unmatched: 3. Here the CDR3 DNA reads TGTGCCAGCTCTATGACAGGGAGCAATCAGCCCCAGCATTTT. Amino acid sequence: CASSMTGSNQPQHF.

This clone turned up a few times. The chain couples TRBV28 to TRBJ1-4; TRBD1 is a possible D gene (5 bases). Trimming took off 3 bases at V and 4 bases at J, with 9 bases between the two ends. The CDR3 is 14 amino acids. From germline, CDR1 is MDHEN and CDR2 SYDVKM. The CDR3 loop is CASSFPQGNEKLFF. The CDR3 DNA sequence: TGTGCCAGCAGTTTCCCGCAGGGTAATGAAAAACTGTTTTTT. Combining the CDR3 with reference TRBV28 and TRBJ1-4 gives the whole variable domain DVKVTQSSRYLVKRTGEKVFLECVQDMDHENMFWYRQDPGLGLRLIYFSYDVKMKEKGDIPEGYSVSREKKERFSLILESASTNQTSMYLCASSFPQGNEKLFFGSGTQLSVL.

The chain recombines TRBV29-1 with TRBJ2-2; TRBD2 agrees at 15 bases. The J segment lost 2 bases and the V segment lost 8 bases, leaving 9 bases of the junction unmatched. Looked up from germline, CDR1 is SQVTM and CDR2 is ANQGSEA. The CDR3 has 17 residues. The CDR3 sequence: CSIRGLAGGSNTGELFF. The CDR3 DNA sequence: TGCAGCATCCGGGGACTAGCGGGAGGATCCAACACCGGGGAGCTGTTTTTT.